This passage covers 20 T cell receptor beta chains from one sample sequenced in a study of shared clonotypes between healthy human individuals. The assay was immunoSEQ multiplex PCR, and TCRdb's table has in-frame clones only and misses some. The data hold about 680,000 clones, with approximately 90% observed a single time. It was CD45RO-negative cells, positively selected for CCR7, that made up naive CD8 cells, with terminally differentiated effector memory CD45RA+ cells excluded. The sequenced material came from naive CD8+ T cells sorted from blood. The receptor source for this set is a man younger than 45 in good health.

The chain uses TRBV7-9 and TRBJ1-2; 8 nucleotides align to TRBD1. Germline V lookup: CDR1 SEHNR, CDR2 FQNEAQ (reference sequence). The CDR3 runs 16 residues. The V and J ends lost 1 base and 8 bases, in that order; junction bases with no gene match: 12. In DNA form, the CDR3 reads TGTGCCAGCAGCTTAGGGAACAGGGGGACCTTTCGAGGCTACACCTTC. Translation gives CASSLGNRGTFRGYTF.

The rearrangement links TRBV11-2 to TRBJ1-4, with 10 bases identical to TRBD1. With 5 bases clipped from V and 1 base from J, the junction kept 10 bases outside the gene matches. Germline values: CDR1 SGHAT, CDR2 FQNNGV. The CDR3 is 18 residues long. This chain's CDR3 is CASSPDFWDRGTNEKLFF. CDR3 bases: TGTGCCAGCAGCCCGGATTTCTGGGACAGGGGAACTAATGAAAAACTGTTTTTT.

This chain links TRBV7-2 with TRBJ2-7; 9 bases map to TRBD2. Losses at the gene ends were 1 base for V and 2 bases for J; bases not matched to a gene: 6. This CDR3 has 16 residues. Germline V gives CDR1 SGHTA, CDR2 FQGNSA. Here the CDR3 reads CASSLGVLAGTYEQYF. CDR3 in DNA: TGTGCCAGCAGCTTAGGAGTTCTAGCGGGGACCTACGAGCAGTACTTC.

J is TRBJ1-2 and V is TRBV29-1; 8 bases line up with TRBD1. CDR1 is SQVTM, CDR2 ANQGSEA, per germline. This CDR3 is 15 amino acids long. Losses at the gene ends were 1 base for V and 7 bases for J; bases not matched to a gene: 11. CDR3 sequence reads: CSVEGTGRFVGGYTF. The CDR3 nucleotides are TGCAGCGTTGAAGGGACAGGGAGGTTCGTGGGTGGCTACACCTTC.

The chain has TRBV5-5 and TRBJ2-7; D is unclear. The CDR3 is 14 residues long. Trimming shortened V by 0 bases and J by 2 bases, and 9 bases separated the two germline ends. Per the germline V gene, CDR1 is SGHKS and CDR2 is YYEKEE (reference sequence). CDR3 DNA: TGTGCCAGCAGCTTGGCCTACAGTACCTACGAGCAGTACTTC. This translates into CASSLAYSTYEQYF.

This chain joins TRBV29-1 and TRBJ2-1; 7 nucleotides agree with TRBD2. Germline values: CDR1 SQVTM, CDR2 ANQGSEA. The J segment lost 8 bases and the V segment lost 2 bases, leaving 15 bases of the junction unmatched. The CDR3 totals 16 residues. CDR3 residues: CSVEYLREGRDYEQFF. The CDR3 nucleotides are TGCAGCGTTGAATATTTGAGGGAGGGCCGGGACTATGAGCAGTTCTTC.

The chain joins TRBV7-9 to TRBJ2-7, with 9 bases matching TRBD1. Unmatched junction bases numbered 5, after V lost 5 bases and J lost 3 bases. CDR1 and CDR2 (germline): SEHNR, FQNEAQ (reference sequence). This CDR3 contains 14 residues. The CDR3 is CASSLQGAVYEQYF. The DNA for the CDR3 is TGTGCCAGCAGCCTACAGGGGGCAGTCTACGAGCAGTACTTC.

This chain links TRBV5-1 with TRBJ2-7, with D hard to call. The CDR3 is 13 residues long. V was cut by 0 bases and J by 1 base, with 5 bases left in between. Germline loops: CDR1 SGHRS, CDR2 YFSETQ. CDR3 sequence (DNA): TGCGCCAGCAGCTTGGGGCATTCCTACGAGCAGTACTTC. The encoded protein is CASSLGHSYEQYF.

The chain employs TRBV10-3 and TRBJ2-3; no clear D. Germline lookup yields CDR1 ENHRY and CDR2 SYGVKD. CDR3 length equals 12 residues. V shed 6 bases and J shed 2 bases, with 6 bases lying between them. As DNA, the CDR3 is TGTGCCATCAGACCCGACACAGATACGCAGTATTTT. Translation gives CAIRPDTDTQYF.

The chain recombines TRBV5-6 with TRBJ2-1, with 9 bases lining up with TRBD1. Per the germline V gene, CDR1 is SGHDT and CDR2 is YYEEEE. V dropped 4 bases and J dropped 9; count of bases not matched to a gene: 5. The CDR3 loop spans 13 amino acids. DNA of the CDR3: TGTGCCAGCAGCAGAGTGGGACAGGGTGAGCAGTTCTTC. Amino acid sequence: CASSRVGQGEQFF.

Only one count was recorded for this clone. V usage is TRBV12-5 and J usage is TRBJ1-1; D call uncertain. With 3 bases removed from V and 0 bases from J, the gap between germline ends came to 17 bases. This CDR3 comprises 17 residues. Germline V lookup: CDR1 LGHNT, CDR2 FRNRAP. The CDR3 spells CASGLTGSGVLNTEAFF. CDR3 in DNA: TGTGCTAGTGGTTTAACCGGTTCAGGAGTATTGAACACTGAAGCTTTCTTT.

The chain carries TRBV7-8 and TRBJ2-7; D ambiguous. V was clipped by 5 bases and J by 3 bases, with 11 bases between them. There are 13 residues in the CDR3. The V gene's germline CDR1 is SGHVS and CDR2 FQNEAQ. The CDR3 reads CASSVLVNYEQYF. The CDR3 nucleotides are TGTGCCAGCAGCGTTCTAGTGAACTACGAGCAGTACTTC. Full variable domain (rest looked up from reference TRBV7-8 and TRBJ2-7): GAGVSQSPRYKVAKRGQDVALRCDPISGHVSLFWYQQALGQGPEFLTYFQNEAQLDKSGLPSDRFFAERPEGSVSTLKIQRTQQEDSAVYLCASSVLVNYEQYFGPGTRLTVT.

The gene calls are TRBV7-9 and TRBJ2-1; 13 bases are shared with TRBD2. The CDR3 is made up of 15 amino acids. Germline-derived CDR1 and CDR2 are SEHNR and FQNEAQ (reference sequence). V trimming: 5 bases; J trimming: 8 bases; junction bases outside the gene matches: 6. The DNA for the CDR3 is TGTGCCAGCAGCCCACGGACTAGCGGGAGCGATGAGCAGTTCTTC. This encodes CASSPRTSGSDEQFF.

The CDR3 spells CASSLAPGLAGVGNEQFF. CDR3 nucleotides: TGTGCCAGCAGCTTAGCCCCGGGACTAGCGGGAGTGGGAAATGAGCAGTTCTTC. The rearrangement uses TRBV7-9 and TRBJ2-1; 14 bases line up with TRBD2. Germline values: CDR1 SEHNR, CDR2 FQNEAQ (reference sequence). The CDR3 is 18 amino acids. V dropped 0 bases and J dropped 7; count of bases not matched to a gene: 8.

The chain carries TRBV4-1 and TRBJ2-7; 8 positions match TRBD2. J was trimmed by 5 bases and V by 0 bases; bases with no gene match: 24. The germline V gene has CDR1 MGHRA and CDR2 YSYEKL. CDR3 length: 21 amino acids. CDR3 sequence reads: CASSQDAPPEGWSGSSNEQYF. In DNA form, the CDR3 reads TGCGCCAGCAGCCAAGACGCCCCGCCCGAAGGATGGAGCGGGAGTAGCAACGAGCAGTACTTC.

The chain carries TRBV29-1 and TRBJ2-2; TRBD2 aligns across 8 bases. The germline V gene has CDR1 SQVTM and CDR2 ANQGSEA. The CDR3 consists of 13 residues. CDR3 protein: CGCGGRDTGELFF. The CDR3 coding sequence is TGCGGATGCGGGGGGCGAGACACCGGGGAGCTGTTTTTT.

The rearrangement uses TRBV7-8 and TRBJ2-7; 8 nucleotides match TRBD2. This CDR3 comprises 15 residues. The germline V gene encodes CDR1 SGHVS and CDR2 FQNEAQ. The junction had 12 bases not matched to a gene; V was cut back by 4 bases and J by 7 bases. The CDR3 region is CASSYRAGEMWEQYF. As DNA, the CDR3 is TGTGCCAGCAGCTACAGAGCGGGAGAGATGTGGGAGCAGTACTTC.

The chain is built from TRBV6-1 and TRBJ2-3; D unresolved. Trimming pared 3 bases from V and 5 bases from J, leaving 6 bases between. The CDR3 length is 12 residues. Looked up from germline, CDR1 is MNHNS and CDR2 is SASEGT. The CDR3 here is CASSDGQDTQYF. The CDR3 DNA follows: TGTGCCAGCAGTGACGGGCAAGATACGCAGTATTTT.

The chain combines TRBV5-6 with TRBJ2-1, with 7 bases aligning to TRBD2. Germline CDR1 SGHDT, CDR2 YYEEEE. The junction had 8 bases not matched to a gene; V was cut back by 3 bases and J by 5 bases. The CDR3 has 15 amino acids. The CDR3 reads CASSSPGRGDNEQFF. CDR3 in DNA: TGTGCCAGCAGCTCTCCGGGACGGGGGGACAATGAGCAGTTCTTC. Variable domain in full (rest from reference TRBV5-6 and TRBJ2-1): DAGVTQSPTHLIKTRGQQVTLRCSPKSGHDTVSWYQQALGQGPQFIFQYYEEEERQRGNFPDRFSGHQFPNYSSELNVNALLLGDSALYLCASSSPGRGDNEQFFGPGTRLTVL.

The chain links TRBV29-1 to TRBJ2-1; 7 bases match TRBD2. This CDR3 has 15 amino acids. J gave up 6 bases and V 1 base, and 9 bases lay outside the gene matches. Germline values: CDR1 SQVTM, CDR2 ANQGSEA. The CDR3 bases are TGCAGCGTTGAAGCGGGGGGACGCCGGGTCAATGAGCAGTTCTTC. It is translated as CSVEAGGRRVNEQFF.